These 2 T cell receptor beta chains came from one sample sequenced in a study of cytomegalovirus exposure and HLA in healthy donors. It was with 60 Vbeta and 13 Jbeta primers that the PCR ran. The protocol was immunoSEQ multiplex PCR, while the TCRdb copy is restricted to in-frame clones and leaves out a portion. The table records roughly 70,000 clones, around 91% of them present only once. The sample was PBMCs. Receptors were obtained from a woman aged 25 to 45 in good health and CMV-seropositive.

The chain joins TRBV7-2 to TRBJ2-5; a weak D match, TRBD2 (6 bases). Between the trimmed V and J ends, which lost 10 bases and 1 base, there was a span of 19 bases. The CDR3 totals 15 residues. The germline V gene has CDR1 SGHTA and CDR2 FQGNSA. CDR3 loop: CATSAGPSAQETQYF. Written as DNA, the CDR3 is TGTGCCACTTCAGCGGGTCCCTCGGCCCAAGAGACCCAGTACTTC.

The CDR3 DNA follows: TGTGCCAGCAGCCCTGCCGGGACAACTTACGAGCAGTACTTC. The encoded protein is CASSPAGTTYEQYF. This chain uses TRBV28 with TRBJ2-7, with D perhaps matching TRBD1 (6 bases). Germline-derived CDR1 and CDR2 are MDHEN and SYDVKM. Between the trimmed V and J ends, which lost 6 bases and 4 bases, there was a span of 16 bases. The CDR3 totals 14 residues.